The sequence of this T cell receptor (beta chain) was determined in a study of beta chain features in type 1 diabetes. The whole isolated RNA underwent reverse transcription, so sequencing captured expressed TCRB transcripts. It was found that naive, central memory and regulatory T cell samples averaged about 3.57 million reads. Using immunoSEQ multiplex PCR, the repertoire was profiled, and TCRdb retains in-frame clones only, with some absent. This table has about 350,000 clones, about 19% appearing once. This clone occurred a few times. The target antigen is unknown. Study conclusions and caveats: cDNA-based sequencing might over-represent cells highly expressing TCR.

The V and J ends lost 2 bases and 3 bases, in that order; junction bases with no gene match: 7. This CDR3 is 15 amino acids long. Per the germline V gene, CDR1 is SGHRS and CDR2 is YFSETQ. V and J are TRBV5-1 and TRBJ2-7, with TRBD2 identical over 8 bases. The sample consisted of naive CD4+ T cells from blood. The TCR sequence derives from a woman aged 18-35 years in good health. DNA for the CDR3: TGCGCCAGCAGCTTAGCGGGGGAAGGACACTACGAGCAGTACTTC. Translated, it gives CASSLAGEGHYEQYF.